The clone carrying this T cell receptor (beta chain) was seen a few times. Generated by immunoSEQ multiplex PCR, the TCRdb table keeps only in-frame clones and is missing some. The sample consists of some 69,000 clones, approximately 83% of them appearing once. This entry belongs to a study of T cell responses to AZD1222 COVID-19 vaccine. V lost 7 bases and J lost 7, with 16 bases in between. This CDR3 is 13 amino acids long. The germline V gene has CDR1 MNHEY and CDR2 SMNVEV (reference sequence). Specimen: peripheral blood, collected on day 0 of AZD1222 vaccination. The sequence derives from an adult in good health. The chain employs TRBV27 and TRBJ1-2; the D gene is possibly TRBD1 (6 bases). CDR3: CASIDQGQGGYTF. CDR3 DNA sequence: TGTGCCAGCATCGACCAGGGGCAAGGTGGCTACACCTTC.